What follows is one T cell receptor beta chain and its context. This sample was included in a study of blood T cells in healthy people across ages. It was with a sample-barcoded 5' primer and a J-beta primer mix that a second PCR of roughly 6 to 12 cycles was run. TCRdb re-called the 5' RACE reads with MiXCR, one entry per CDR3 protein. The table has 700,000 to 1,000,000 distinct CDR3 sequences, under 45% seen once. The CDR3 consists of 12 residues. Germline V gene sequence: CDR1 SQVTM, CDR2 ANQGSEA. The V gene end was trimmed by 4 bases and the J gene end by 3 bases; junction bases not matched to a gene: 1.

The receptor's source is a man in his sixties in good health. Sample: blood. The chain couples TRBV29-1 to TRBJ1-2; 8 nucleotides agree with TRBD1. In DNA form, the CDR3 reads TGCAGCGTTGCGGACAGGGACTATGGCTACACCTTC. It codes for CSVADRDYGYTF.